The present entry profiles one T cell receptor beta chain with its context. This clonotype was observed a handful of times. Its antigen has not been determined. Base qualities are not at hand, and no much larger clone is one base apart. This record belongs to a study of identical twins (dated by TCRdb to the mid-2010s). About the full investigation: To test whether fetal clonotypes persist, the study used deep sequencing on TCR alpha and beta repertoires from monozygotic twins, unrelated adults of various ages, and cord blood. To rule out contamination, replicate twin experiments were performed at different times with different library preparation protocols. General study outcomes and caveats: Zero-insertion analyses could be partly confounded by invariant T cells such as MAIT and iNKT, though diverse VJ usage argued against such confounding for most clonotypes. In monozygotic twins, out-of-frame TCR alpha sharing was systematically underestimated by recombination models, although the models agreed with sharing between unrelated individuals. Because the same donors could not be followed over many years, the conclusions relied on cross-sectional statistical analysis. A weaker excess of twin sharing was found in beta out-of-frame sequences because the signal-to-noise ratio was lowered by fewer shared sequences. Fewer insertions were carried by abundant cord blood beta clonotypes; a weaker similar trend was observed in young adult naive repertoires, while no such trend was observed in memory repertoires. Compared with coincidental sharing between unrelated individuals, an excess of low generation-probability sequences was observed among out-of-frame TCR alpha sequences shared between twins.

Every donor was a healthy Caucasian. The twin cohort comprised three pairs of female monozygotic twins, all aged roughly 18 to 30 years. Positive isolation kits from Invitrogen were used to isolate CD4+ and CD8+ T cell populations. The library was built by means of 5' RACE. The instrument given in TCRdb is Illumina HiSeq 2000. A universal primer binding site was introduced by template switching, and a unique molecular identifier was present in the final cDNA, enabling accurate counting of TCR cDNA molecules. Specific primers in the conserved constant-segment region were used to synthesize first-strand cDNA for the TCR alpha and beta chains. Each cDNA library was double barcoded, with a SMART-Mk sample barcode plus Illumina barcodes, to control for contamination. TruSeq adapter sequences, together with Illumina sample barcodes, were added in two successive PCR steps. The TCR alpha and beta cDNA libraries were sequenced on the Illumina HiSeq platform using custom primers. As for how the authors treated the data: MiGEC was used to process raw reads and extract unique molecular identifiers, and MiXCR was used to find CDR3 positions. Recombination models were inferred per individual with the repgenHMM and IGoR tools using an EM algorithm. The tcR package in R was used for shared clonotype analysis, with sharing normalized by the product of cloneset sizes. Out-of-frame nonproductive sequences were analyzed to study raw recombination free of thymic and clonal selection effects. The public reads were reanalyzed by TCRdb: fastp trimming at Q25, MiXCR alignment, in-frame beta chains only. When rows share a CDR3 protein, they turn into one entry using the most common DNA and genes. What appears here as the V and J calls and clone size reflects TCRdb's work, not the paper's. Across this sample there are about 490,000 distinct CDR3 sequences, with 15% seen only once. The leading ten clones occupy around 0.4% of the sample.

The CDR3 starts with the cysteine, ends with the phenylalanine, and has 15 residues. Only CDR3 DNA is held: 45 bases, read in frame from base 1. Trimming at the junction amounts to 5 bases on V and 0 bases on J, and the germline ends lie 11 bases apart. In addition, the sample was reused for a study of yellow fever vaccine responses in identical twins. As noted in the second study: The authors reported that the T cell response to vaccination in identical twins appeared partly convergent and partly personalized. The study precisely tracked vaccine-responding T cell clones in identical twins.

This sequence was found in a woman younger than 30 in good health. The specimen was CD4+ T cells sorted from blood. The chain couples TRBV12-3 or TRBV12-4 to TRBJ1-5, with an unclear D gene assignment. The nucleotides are TGTGCCAGCAGTCTGCTGGGGAGTAGCAATCAGCCCCAGCATTTT. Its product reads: CASSLLGSSNQPQHF.